The source of this TCR beta chain is a study of T-cell reconstitution after alpha-beta-depleted transplantation in children. Unique molecular identifiers tagged the TCRbeta library. MiXCR was run by TCRdb on the PCR reads, yielding one entry per CDR3 protein. Among over 550,000 distinct CDR3 sequences, about 10% were seen once, and the ten largest hold about 4%. CDR1 is SGHRS, CDR2 YFSETQ, per germline. The CDR3 length is 15 residues. V was cut by 0 bases and J by 0 bases, with 7 bases left in between. This clonotype was seen ten or more times. V usage is TRBV5-1 and J usage is TRBJ1-3; D not resolved. The source material was PBMCs from the stem cell graft donor, sampled from the stem cell graft. This clonotype was obtained from a human donor who donated a stem cell graft to a child with acute myeloid leukemia. The CDR3 spells CASSLAGSSGNTIYF. CDR3 DNA sequence: TGCGCCAGCAGCTTGGCTGGCAGCTCTGGAAACACCATATATTTT. The whole variable domain, filled in from reference TRBV5-1 and TRBJ1-3, reads KAGVTQTPRYLIKTRGQQVTLSCSPISGHRSVSWYQQTPGQGLQFLFEYFSETQRNKGNFPGRFSGRQFSNSRSEMNVSTLELGDSALYLCASSLAGSSGNTIYFGEGSWLTVV.